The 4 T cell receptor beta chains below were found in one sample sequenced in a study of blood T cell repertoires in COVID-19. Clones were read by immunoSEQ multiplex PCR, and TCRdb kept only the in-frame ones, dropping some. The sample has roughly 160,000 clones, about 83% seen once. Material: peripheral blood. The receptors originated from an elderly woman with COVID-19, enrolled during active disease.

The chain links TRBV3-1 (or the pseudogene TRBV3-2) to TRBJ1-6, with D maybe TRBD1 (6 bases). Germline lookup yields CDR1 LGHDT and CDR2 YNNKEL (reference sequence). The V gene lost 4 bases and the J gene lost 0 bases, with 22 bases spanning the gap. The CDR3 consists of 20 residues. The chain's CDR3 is CASSLGEWGHSYSYNSPLHF. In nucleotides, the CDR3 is TGTGCCAGCAGCCTCGGGGAGTGGGGACATTCATACTCCTATAATTCACCCCTCCACTTT.

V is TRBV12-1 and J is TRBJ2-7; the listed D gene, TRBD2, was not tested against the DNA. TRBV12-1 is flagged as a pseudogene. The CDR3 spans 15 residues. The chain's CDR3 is CASSPGTSGSYEQYF. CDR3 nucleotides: TGTGCCAGCAGCCCCGGGACTAGCGGGAGCTACGAGCAGTACTTC.

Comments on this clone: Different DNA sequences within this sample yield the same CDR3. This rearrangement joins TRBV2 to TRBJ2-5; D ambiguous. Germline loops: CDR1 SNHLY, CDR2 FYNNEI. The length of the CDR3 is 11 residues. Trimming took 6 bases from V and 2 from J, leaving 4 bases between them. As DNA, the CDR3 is TGTGCCAGCAGCCCACAAGAGACCCAGTACTTC. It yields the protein CASSPQETQYF.

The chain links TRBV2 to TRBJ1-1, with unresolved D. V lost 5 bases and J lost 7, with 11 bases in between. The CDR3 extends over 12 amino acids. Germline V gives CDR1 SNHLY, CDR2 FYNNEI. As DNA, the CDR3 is TGTGCCAGCAGTCCAGACACCCTTGAAGCTTTCTTT. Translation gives CASSPDTLEAFF.